A single sample gave rise to the 19 T cell receptor beta chains below, sequenced in a study of Graves' ophthalmopathy and Graves' hyperthyroidism (dated by TCRdb to the late 2010s). The sequencing machine was an Illumina HiSeq 2000. For repertoire sequencing, the TCR beta CDR3 regions were amplified from RNA transcripts. A first-round RT-PCR used HTBI primers with the Qiagen OneStep RT-PCR kit, followed by a second-round multiplex PCR, size selection and purification. TCRdb reanalyzed the raw reads on its own, using fastp at Q25 for trimming and MiXCR for clone calling, and kept in-frame beta chains. Duplicate CDR3 protein sequences are folded into a single record with the most common DNA and genes. In this sample the table shows about 500,000 distinct CDR3 sequences, 14% of which occur a single time. More than 8.5% of the sample comes from the top ten. Sequenced input: blood. Receptor source: a woman in her twenties or thirties with Graves' ophthalmopathy. Donor details come from another sample of the same person, matched by shared clones.

This clonotype was picked up many times. V and J are TRBV12-3 or TRBV12-4 and TRBJ2-2; tentative D call: TRBD2 (6 bases). Trimming left V 11 bases short and J 6 bases short, with 10 bases between. The CDR3 runs to 11 residues. The CDR3 here is CALREAGELFF. DNA for the CDR3: TGTGCCCTAAGGGAGGCCGGGGAGCTGTTTTTT.

This clonotype has a count of ten or more. The rearrangement joins TRBV6-2 or TRBV6-3 to TRBJ2-2; unclear D gene. Between the trimmed V and J ends, which lost 6 bases and 4 bases, there was a span of 6 bases. Per germline, CDR1 MNHEY and CDR2 SVGEGT. The CDR3 covers 12 residues. The CDR3: CASRPLTGELFF. The CDR3 region has the DNA TGTGCCAGCAGGCCCCTCACCGGGGAGCTGTTTTTT.

This clonotype was counted ten times or more. The chain employs TRBV19 and TRBJ2-5; possible D gene TRBD2, 6 bases. V lost 6 bases and J lost 2, with 16 bases in between. The CDR3 is 15 amino acids. Per germline, CDR1 LNHDA and CDR2 SQIVND (reference sequence). CDR3 DNA: TGTGCCAGTAGCACTTCGCGGGGAGCACAAGAGACCCAGTACTTC. Its protein product is CASSTSRGAQETQYF.

This clonotype was observed many times. The chain recombines TRBV11-1 with TRBJ2-5; no firm D call. Germline CDR1 SGHAT, CDR2 FQDESV (reference sequence). This CDR3 has 19 residues. Trimming left V 2 bases short and J 5 bases short, with 27 bases between. CDR3: CASSLIWYRARDKQETQYF. Here the CDR3 DNA reads TGTGCCAGCAGCTTAATTTGGTACCGGGCCAGAGACAAACAGGAGACCCAGTACTTC.

The CDR3 sequence is CASRPGTLKDQYF. The CDR3 nucleotides read TGTGCCAGCAGACCCGGGACCCTAAAGGATCAGTACTTC. This chain links TRBV6-1 with TRBJ2-7; TRBD1 or TRBD2 may be the D gene (5 bases each). The CDR3 length is 13 residues. Germline CDR1 and CDR2: MNHNS and SASEGT. The germline V and J ends were trimmed by 6 bases and 10 bases, with 19 bases remaining between them.

In its sample, this clonotype was seen many times. V usage is TRBV4-2 and J usage is TRBJ1-1, with TRBD1 matching 7 bases. The germline V gene encodes CDR1 LGHNA and CDR2 YNFKEQ. The CDR3 has 13 residues. Trimming took 4 bases from V and 7 from J; bases not matched to a gene: 6. The DNA for the CDR3 is TGTGCCAGCAGCCTCAACCGGGACAGTGAAGCTTTCTTT. It translates to CASSLNRDSEAFF.

This clonotype has at least ten counts. The V and J genes are TRBV10-3 and TRBJ1-3, with TRBD1 matching 7 bases. Germline loops: CDR1 ENHRY, CDR2 SYGVKD. This CDR3 comprises 14 residues. After removal of 10 bases from V and 5 bases from J, the junction contained 11 bases not matched to a gene. The CDR3 here is CATMGRGKRNTIYF. As DNA, the CDR3 is TGTGCCACCATGGGCAGGGGGAAGAGAAACACCATATATTTT.

This clonotype was counted many times. The chain uses TRBV12-3 or TRBV12-4 and TRBJ1-2, with no clear D. Trimming cost V 3 bases and J 3 bases, with 5 bases left between them. The CDR3 contains 12 residues. The CDR3 region is CASSFQYYGYTF. The DNA for the CDR3 is TGTGCCAGCAGTTTTCAATACTATGGCTACACCTTC.

This clonotype was detected only a few times. The genes are TRBV18 and TRBJ1-1; D gene uncertain. CDR3 length equals 11 residues. Germline CDR1 KGHSH, CDR2 LQKENI. Trimming took 3 bases from V and 8 from J, leaving 7 bases between them. The CDR3 reads CASSPGREAFF. For the CDR3, the DNA is TGTGCCAGCTCACCGGGGAGAGAAGCTTTCTTT. The whole variable domain, remainder taken from reference TRBV18 and TRBJ1-1, is NAGVMQNPRHLVRRRGQEARLRCSPMKGHSHVYWYRQLPEEGLKFMVYLQKENIIDESGMPKERFSAEFPKEGPSILRIQQVVRGDSAAYFCASSPGREAFFGQGTRLTVV.

This clonotype has ten or more counts. The junction and the germline gene differ at one end; a read error may be behind it. The genes are TRBV28 and TRBJ2-7; D uncertain. Germline values: CDR1 MDHEN, CDR2 SYDVKM. The CDR3 runs to 10 residues. The CDR3 DNA sequence: TGTGCCAGCCACGACGCCCTCTGGGACTTC. Its translation: CASHDALWDF.

Ten or more counts support this clonotype. The V and J genes are TRBV12-3 or TRBV12-4 and TRBJ1-1, with D possibly matching TRBD1 (5 bases). The CDR3 spans 18 residues. Trimming removed 3 bases from V and 0 bases from J, with 20 bases in between. CDR3 DNA sequence: TGTGCCAGCAGTTTCTTCCGGTCAGGGTATGCCATGAACACTGAAGCTTTCTTT. This encodes CASSFFRSGYAMNTEAFF.

Points on this clonotype: The junction differs from germline at one of its ends, possibly a read error. The chain uses TRBV6-2 or TRBV6-3 and TRBJ1-1; D perhaps matches TRBD1 (5 bases). The CDR3 extends over 18 amino acids. CDR1 is MNHEY and CDR2 is SVGEGT in the germline V gene. Here the CDR3 DNA reads TGTGCCAGCAGTTACTCGATGTTGTCGTGGGGACTGAACACTAAAGCTTTCTTT. It translates to CASSYSMLSWGLNTKAFF.

The chain couples TRBV20-1 to TRBJ2-7; D ambiguous. V lost 3 bases to trimming and J lost 3 bases, with 9 bases between them. There are 12 residues in the CDR3. Germline CDR1 is DFQATT and CDR2 is SNEGSKA (reference sequence). Written as DNA, the CDR3 is TGCAGTGCTAGTCGGTTACGCTACGAGCAGTACTTC. Encoded protein: CSASRLRYEQYF.

The CDR3: CASSSAGDRAGYTF. CDR3 DNA sequence: TGTGCCAGCAGTTCAGCGGGGGACAGGGCAGGCTACACCTTC. This rearrangement joins TRBV12-3 or TRBV12-4 to TRBJ1-2; TRBD1 agrees at 9 bases. This CDR3 region has 14 residues. V shed 4 bases, J shed 8 bases, and the junction held 8 bases outside the gene matches.

This clonotype was recorded at least ten times. The chain couples TRBV7-8 to TRBJ1-5, with 8 bases fitting TRBD1. Germline lookup yields CDR1 SGHVS and CDR2 FQNEAQ. Germline trimming cut 4 bases from V and 2 bases from J; bases unmatched to any gene: 10. The CDR3 covers 17 residues. DNA for the CDR3: TGTGCCAGCAGCTCCTTGGACAGGGACGTAGGCAATCAGCCCCAGCATTTT. Translation: CASSSLDRDVGNQPQHF.

This clonotype was detected ten times or more. This chain joins TRBV5-6 and TRBJ1-2; D remains ambiguous. This CDR3 is 12 amino acids long. Germline assignment: CDR1 SGHDT and CDR2 YYEEEE. The ends were cut back, 4 bases at V and 5 bases at J, with 9 bases in the middle. CDR3 DNA sequence: TGTGCCAGCAGCCCGGGCCCTTATGGCTACACCTTC. Translation gives CASSPGPYGYTF. The entire variable domain, with the rest obtained from reference TRBV5-6 and TRBJ1-2, is as follows: DAGVTQSPTHLIKTRGQQVTLRCSPKSGHDTVSWYQQALGQGPQFIFQYYEEEERQRGNFPDRFSGHQFPNYSSELNVNALLLGDSALYLCASSPGPYGYTFGSGTRLTVV.

At least ten counts were recorded for this clonotype. The chain recombines TRBV5-1 with TRBJ2-7; no definite D call. The V gene lost 2 bases and the J gene lost 7 bases, with 16 bases spanning the gap. The CDR3 contains 14 residues. Germline loops: CDR1 SGHRS, CDR2 YFSETQ. CDR3 region: CASSFRRSLREQYF. As DNA, the CDR3 is TGCGCCAGCAGCTTTCGACGGTCCCTCAGGGAGCAGTACTTC.

The genes are TRBV19 and TRBJ2-2; D could derive from TRBD1 or TRBD2 (5 bases each). Per the germline V gene, CDR1 is LNHDA and CDR2 is SQIVND (reference sequence). The CDR3 has 16 amino acids. V was clipped by 8 bases and J by 5 bases, with 21 bases between them. CDR3 protein: CASGSFGTGKTGELFF. The CDR3 nucleotides read TGTGCCAGTGGTTCCTTCGGGACGGGAAAAACCGGGGAGCTGTTTTTT.

This clonotype was picked up many times. The chain recombines TRBV28 with TRBJ2-7, with D possibly TRBD1 on 6 matching bases. The CDR3 extends over 13 amino acids. Trimming left V 5 bases short and J 7 bases short, with 15 bases between. Germline V gene sequence: CDR1 MDHEN, CDR2 SYDVKM. The chain's CDR3 is CASSLQGMKEQYF. DNA of the CDR3: TGTGCCAGCAGTCTACAGGGAATGAAGGAGCAGTACTTC.